This TCR beta chain was identified during a study of beta chain features in type 1 diabetes. As for this clone: The antigen is undetermined.

Donors underwent one heparinised blood draw, about 0.12 L on average. All of the isolated RNA was reverse transcribed, so expressed TCRB transcripts were sequenced. The read count averaged roughly 3.5 million across naive, central memory and regulatory T cell samples. The table came from immunoSEQ multiplex PCR; TCRdb's copy has only in-frame clones and leaves some out. Of under 300,000 clones in the sample, 25% to 35% are singletons; the top ten hold roughly 4%. The V and J ends lost 5 bases and 2 bases respectively, with 13 bases between them. CDR1 and CDR2 (germline): SGHTA, FQGNSA. This CDR3 comprises 15 residues. Study conclusions and caveats: The study notes PCR might favor shorter templates equally in patients and controls.

The chain is built from TRBV7-2 and TRBJ1-3, with D tentatively TRBD1 (5 bases). The origin of this receptor is a man aged 30 to 39 in good health. Source material: central memory CD4+ T cells from blood. CDR3 loop: CASSRDQGPGNTIYF. The CDR3 DNA reads TGTGCCAGCAGCCGCGACCAGGGCCCTGGAAACACCATATATTTT. Variable domain in full (rest from reference TRBV7-2 and TRBJ1-3): GAGVSQSPSNKVTEKGKDVELRCDPISGHTALYWYRQSLGQGLEFLIYFQGNSAPDKSGLPSDRFSAERTGGSVSTLTIQRTQQEDSAVYLCASSRDQGPGNTIYFGEGSWLTVV.